The clone carrying this T cell receptor (beta chain) has at least ten counts. Its specificity is unknown. The record originates from a study of identical twins. Study-wide results and caveats: Zero-insertion results could be subject to partial confounding by invariant MAIT and iNKT cells.

V lost 3 bases and J lost 0, with 6 bases in between. There are 13 residues in the CDR3. Germline values: CDR1 PRHDT, CDR2 FYEKMQ (reference sequence). TCRdb passed the 5' RACE reads through MiXCR, listing each CDR3 protein once. The top ten hold roughly 0.3% of the sample, which has 1,800,000 or so distinct CDR3 sequences, about 32% seen once. The J gene is TRBJ2-7, the V gene TRBV13; no definite D call. The TCR comes from a newborn girl in good health. The sequencing input was cord blood. CDR3 in DNA: TGTGCCAGCAGCTTCGAGAGCTCCTACGAGCAGTACTTC. Its protein product is CASSFESSYEQYF.